This TCR beta chain was sequenced in a study of shared clonotypes between healthy human individuals. Genomic DNA of every subset was divided equally among multiple immunoSEQ plates. Only in-frame clones appear in the TCRdb table, and some are missing; sequencing was by immunoSEQ multiplex PCR. The sample includes about 1 million clones, around 78% of them seen just once. Study-wide results and caveats: Shared across several donors were roughly 5.3% of the naive CD4 clonotypes. Few donors limited the genetic and exposure-history diversity represented. Generation probabilities of non-shared clonotypes were lower (relative to those shared by all four donors).

Note on this clone: Antigen specificity is unknown.

This CDR3 is 14 amino acids long. Germline assignment: CDR1 MNHNS and CDR2 SASEGT. V was shortened by 7 bases and J by 6 bases, with 18 bases between the two germline ends. Source material: memory CD4+ T cells from PBMCs. Specified subset: CD45RA-negative fraction. The gene calls are TRBV6-1 and TRBJ1-2, with D tentatively TRBD1 (6 bases). The TCR was taken from a man younger than 30 in good health. Some clones in this sample may be carry-over from other donors' samples. The CDR3 DNA is TGTGCCAGCACTTTTGGGGGGCGAATCGATGGCTACACCTTC. Translation: CASTFGGRIDGYTF.